This T cell receptor beta chain was sequenced for a study of control samples from healthy donors and cancer patients. Germline loops: CDR1 KGHSH, CDR2 LQKENI. The CDR3 totals 14 residues. The ends were cut back, 6 bases at V and 2 bases at J, with 13 bases in the middle. Assay used: immunoSEQ multiplex PCR; TCRdb lists only in-frame clones, some missing. This table has roughly 160,000 clones, roughly 94% appearing once. Sequences were obtained from PBMCs. The V call is TRBV18, the J call TRBJ1-2; tentatively, D is TRBD1 (5 bases). The sequence was collected from a man aged 55 to 69 with colorectal cancer. This chain's CDR3 is CASSRGRLNYGYTF. The CDR3 DNA is TGTGCCAGCTCTCGGGGACGGCTGAACTATGGCTACACCTTC.